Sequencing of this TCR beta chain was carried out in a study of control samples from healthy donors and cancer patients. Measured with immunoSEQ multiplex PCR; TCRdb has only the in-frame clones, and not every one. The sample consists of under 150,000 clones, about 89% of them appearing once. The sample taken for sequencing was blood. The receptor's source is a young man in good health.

The CDR3 sequence is CASRPPGQGNSPLHF. The DNA of the CDR3 is TGTGCCAGCAGGCCCCCGGGACAGGGGAATTCACCCCTCCACTTT. This chain uses TRBV6-6 with TRBJ1-6, with 10 bases identical to TRBD1. Losses at the gene ends were 6 bases for V and 7 bases for J; bases not matched to a gene: 6. Germline V lookup: CDR1 MNHNY, CDR2 SVGAGI (reference sequence). This CDR3 comprises 15 residues.